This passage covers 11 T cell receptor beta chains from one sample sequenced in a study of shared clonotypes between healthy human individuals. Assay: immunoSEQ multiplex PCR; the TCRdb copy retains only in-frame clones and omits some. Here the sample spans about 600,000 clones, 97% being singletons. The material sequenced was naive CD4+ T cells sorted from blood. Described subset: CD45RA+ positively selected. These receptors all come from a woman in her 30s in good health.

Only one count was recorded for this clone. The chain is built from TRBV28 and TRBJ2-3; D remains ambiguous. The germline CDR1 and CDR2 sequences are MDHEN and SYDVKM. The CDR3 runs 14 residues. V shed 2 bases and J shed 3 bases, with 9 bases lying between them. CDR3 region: CASSLSTTTDTQYF. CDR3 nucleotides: TGTGCCAGCAGTTTAAGTACGACTACAGATACGCAGTATTTT.

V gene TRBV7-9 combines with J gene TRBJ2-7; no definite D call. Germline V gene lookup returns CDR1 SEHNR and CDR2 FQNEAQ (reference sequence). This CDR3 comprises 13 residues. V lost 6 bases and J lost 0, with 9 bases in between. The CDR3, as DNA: TGTGCCAGCAGTCTTACTAACTCCTACGAGCAGTACTTC. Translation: CASSLTNSYEQYF.

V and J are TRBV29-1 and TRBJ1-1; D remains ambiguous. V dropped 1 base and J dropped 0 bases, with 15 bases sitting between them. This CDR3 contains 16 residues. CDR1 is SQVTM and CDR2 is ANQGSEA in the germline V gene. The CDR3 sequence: CSVEVASWSMNTEAFF. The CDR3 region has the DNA TGCAGCGTTGAAGTCGCGTCCTGGTCCATGAACACTGAAGCTTTCTTT.

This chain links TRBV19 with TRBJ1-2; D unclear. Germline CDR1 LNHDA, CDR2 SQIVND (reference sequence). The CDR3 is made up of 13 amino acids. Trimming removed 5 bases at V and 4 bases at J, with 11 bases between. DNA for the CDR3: TGTGCCAGTAGTTATGACGGAAGCTATGGCTACACCTTC. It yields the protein CASSYDGSYGYTF.

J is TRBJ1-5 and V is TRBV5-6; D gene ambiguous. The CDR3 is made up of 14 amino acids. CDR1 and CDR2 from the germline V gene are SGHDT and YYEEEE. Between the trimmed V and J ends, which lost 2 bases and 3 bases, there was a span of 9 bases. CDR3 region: CASSFPSDNQPQHF. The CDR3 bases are TGTGCCAGCAGCTTTCCGTCAGACAATCAGCCCCAGCATTTT. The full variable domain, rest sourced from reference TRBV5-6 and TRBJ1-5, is DAGVTQSPTHLIKTRGQQVTLRCSPKSGHDTVSWYQQALGQGPQFIFQYYEEEERQRGNFPDRFSGHQFPNYSSELNVNALLLGDSALYLCASSFPSDNQPQHFGDGTRLSIL.

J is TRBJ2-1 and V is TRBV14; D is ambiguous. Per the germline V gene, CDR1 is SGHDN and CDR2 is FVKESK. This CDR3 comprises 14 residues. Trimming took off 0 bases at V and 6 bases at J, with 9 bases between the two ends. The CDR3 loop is CASSQDVRSNEQFF. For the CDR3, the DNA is TGTGCCAGCAGCCAAGATGTTCGTTCCAATGAGCAGTTCTTC.

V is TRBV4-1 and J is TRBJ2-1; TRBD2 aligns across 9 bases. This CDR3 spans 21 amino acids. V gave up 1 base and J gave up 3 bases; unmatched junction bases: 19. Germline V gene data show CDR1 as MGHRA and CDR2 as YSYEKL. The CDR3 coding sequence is TGCGCCAGCAGCCAAGGAGCTGTAGCGGGAGAATTGATCGGCTTCTACAATGAGCAGTTCTTC. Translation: CASSQGAVAGELIGFYNEQFF.

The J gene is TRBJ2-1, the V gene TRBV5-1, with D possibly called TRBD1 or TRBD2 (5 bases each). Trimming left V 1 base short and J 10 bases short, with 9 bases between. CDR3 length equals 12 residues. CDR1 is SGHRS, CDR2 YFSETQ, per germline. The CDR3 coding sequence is TGCGCCAGCAGCTTGTCGGGACGGGAGCAGTTCTTC. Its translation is CASSLSGREQFF.

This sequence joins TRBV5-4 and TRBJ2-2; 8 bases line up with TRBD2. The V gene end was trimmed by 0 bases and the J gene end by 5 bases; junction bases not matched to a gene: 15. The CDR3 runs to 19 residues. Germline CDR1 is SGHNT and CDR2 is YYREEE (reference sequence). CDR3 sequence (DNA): TGTGCCAGCAGCTTGGAGGTTGGGTCGCCCCTAGCGGGTACCGGGGAGCTGTTTTTT. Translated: CASSLEVGSPLAGTGELFF.

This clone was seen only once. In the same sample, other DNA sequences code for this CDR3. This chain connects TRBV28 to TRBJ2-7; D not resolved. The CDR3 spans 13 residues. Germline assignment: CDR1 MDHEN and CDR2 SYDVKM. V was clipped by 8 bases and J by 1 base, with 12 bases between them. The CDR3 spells CASSGGRSYEQYF. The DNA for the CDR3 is TGTGCCAGCTCTGGCGGTAGGTCCTACGAGCAGTACTTC.

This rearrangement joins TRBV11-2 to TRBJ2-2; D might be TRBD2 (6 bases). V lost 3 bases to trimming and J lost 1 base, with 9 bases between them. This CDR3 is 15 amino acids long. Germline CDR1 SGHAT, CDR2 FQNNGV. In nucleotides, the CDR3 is TGTGCCAGCAGCTTCGGCGGGAAGAACACCGGGGAGCTGTTTTTT. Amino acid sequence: CASSFGGKNTGELFF.